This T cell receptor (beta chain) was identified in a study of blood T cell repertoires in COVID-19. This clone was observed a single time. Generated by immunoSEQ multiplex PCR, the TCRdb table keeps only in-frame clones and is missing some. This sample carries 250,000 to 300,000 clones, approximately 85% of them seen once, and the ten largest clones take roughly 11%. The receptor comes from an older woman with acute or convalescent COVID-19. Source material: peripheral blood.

As DNA, the CDR3 is TGCGCCAGCAGCTCGGGACTAGGAGATACGCAGTATTTT. Residues: CASSSGLGDTQYF. This chain connects TRBV5-1 to TRBJ2-3; 8 bases fit TRBD2. Per germline, CDR1 SGHRS and CDR2 YFSETQ. V lost 3 bases to trimming and J lost 5 bases; unmatched junction nucleotides: 2. The CDR3 contains 13 residues.